This entry features one T cell receptor (beta chain) sequence. The data belong to a study of graft-versus-host responses after intestinal transplantation. Processing of graft tissue released intraepithelial and lamina propria lymphocytes. Clones were sequenced by immunoSEQ multiplex PCR, and TCRdb holds only the in-frame ones, with some missing. Here the sample spans 9,000 to 15,000 clones, about 68% being singletons. There are 14 residues in the CDR3. Trimming cost V 0 bases and J 2 bases, with 7 bases left between them. The germline V gene has CDR1 SGHRS and CDR2 YFSETQ. The chain links TRBV5-1 to TRBJ2-3, with unresolved D. The receptor was derived from a human patient who received an intestinal transplant, so some T cells may come from the graft donor. The sequencing here drew on ileum tissue, taken roughly 140 days after intestinal transplantation. The CDR3 DNA reads as TGCGCCAGCAGCTTGGACTTAACCACAGATACGCAGTATTTT. Translated, it gives CASSLDLTTDTQYF.